The present entry profiles one T cell receptor (beta chain) with its context. Its target is unknown. TCR beta CDR3 regions were amplified from RNA. First-round RT-PCR targeting the TCR CDR3 was performed with the HTBI primer set. From the multiplex PCR reads, TCRdb called clonotypes with MiXCR, one entry per CDR3 protein. The sample consists of 350,000 to 400,000 distinct CDR3 sequences, about 18% of them appearing once. The diagnoses drew upon clinical symptoms, serum thyroxine and TRAb, thyroid ultrasound and orbital computed tomography. The PBMCs were taken from about 9.7 ml of fresh peripheral blood. These data come from a study of T cells in Graves' hyperthyroidism and ophthalmopathy. Study results and limitations: Ophthalmopathy stood apart from stable hyperthyroidism in a 13 V-J model.

The CDR3 has 16 residues. Germline assignment: CDR1 SGDLS and CDR2 YYNGEE. Trimming cost V 4 bases and J 3 bases; bases outside gene matches: 10. The rearrangement joins TRBV9 to TRBJ2-1; 7 bases line up with TRBD2. The sequencing sample was made of blood. This receptor was obtained from a man younger than 35 with Graves' ophthalmopathy. The CDR3 DNA reads as TGTGCCAGCAGCCAAGGCGGGACTACATTCTACAATGAGCAGTTCTTC. This codes for CASSQGGTTFYNEQFF.